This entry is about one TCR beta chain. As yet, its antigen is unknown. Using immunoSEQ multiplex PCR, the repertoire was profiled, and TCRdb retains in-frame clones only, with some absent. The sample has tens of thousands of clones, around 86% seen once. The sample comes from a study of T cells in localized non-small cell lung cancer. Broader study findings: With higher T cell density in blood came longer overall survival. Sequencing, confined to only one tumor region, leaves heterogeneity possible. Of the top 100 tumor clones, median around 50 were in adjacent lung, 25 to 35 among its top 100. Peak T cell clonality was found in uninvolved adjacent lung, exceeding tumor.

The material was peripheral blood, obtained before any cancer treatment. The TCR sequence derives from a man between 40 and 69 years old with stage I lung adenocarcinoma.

The CDR3 nucleotides read TGTGCCAGCAGTCCCTCGGGAGATCGAAATGAGCAGTTCTTC. Its translation is CASSPSGDRNEQFF. The chain employs TRBV6-5 and TRBJ2-1, with D perhaps TRBD2 (6 bases). Germline loops: CDR1 MNHEY, CDR2 SVGAGI. V lost 5 bases, J lost 7 bases, and 15 bases lay in between. This CDR3 comprises 14 residues.